Given below is one T cell receptor beta chain in context. This specimen comes from a study of T cells in localized non-small cell lung cancer. Here immunoSEQ multiplex PCR was the method, and the copy in TCRdb shows in-frame clones only, minus some. The sample has approximately 46,000 clones; 81% are singletons. The germline V gene encodes CDR1 SGHRS and CDR2 YFSETQ. V gave up 4 bases and J gave up 5 bases; unmatched junction bases: 12. CDR3 size: 16 residues. The sample in question was peripheral blood mononuclear cells, obtained before any cancer treatment. The TCR comes from a man aged 40 to 69 with stage III lung adenocarcinoma. The chain carries TRBV5-1 and TRBJ2-3; 8 bases fit TRBD1. CDR3 bases: TGCGCCAGCAGCCCTGCTTCTCAGGGGGCAAAAGATACGCAGTATTTT. Its protein is CASSPASQGAKDTQYF.